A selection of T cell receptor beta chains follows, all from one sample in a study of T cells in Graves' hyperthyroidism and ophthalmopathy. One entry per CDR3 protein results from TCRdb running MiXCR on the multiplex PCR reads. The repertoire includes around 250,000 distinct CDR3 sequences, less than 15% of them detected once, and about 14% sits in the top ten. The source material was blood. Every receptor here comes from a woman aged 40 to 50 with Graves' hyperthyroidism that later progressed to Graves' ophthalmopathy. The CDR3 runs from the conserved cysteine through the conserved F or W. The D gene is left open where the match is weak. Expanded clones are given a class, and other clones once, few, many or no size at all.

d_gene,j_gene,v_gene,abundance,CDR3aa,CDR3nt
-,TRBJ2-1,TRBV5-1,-,CASSLGGLRNNEQFF,TGCGCCAGCAGCTTGGGAGGACTACGTAACAATGAGCAGTTCTTC
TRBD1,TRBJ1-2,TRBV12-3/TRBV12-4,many,CASGRQGILYGYTF,TGTGCCAGCGGGAGACAGGGGATCTTATATGGCTACACCTTC
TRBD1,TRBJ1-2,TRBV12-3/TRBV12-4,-,CASSPDRGGYGYTF,TGTGCCAGCAGCCCGGACAGGGGAGGGTATGGCTACACCTTC
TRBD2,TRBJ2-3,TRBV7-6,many,CASSRSEREGTDTQYF,TGTGCCAGCAGCCGCTCGGAGCGGGAGGGCACAGATACGCAGTATTTT
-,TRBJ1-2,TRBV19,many,CASSPTGTAGYTF,TGTGCCAGTAGTCCCACCGGGACCGCAGGCTACACCTTC
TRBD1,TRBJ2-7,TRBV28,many,CASSSPGPGGLYEQYF,TGTGCCAGCAGTTCCCCCGGGCCAGGGGGCTTGTACGAGCAGTACTTC
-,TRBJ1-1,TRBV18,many,CASSPVQGMNTEAFF,TGTGCCAGCTCACCGGTCCAGGGGATGAACACTGAAGCTTTCTTT
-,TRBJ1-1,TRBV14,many,CASSIRGFGSLTEAFF,TGTGCCAGCAGCATCCGGGGATTTGGCAGTTTGACTGAAGCTTTCTTT
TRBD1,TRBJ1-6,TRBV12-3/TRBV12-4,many,CASSPQDRVSPLHF,TGTGCCAGCAGCCCCCAGGACAGGGTCTCACCCCTCCACTTT
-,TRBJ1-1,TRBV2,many,CASRRDGSTEAFF,TGTGCCAGCAGGAGGGATGGGAGCACTGAAGCTTTCTTT
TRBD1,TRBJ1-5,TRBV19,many,CASTDRRNQPQHF,TGTGCCAGTACGGACAGGCGCAATCAGCCCCAGCATTTT
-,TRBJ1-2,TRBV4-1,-,CASSQDSSLYGYTF,TGCGCCAGCAGCCAAGATTCCAGCCTCTATGGCTACACCTTC
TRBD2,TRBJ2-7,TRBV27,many,CASSLRLAGGPLSEQYF,TGTGCCAGCAGTTTACGGCTAGCGGGAGGGCCTTTAAGCGAGCAGTACTTC
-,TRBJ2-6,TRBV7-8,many,CASSSPPALSGANVLTF,TGTGCCAGCAGCTCTCCCCCAGCTCTCTCTGGGGCCAACGTCCTGACTTTC
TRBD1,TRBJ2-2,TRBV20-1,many,CSARGQGRAGELFF,TGCAGTGCTAGAGGACAGGGTCGGGCCGGGGAGCTGTTTTTT
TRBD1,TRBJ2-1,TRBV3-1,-,CASSQGDRGGNNEQFF,TGTGCCAGCAGCCAAGGGGACAGGGGGGGGAACAATGAGCAGTTCTTC
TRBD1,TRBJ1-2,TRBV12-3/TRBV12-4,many,CASSPGDRLGYGYTF,TGTGCCAGCAGTCCCGGGGACAGGCTCGGGTATGGCTACACCTTC
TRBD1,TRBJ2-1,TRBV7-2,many,CASSLRGQGRNEQFF,TGTGCCAGCAGCTTAAGGGGACAGGGGAGGAATGAGCAGTTCTTC
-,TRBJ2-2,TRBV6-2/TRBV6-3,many,CASSYLRHPGELFF,TGTGCCAGCAGTTACTTACGTCATCCCGGGGAGCTGTTTTTT
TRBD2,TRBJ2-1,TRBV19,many,CASSVGTSGNRDNEQFF,TGTGCCAGTAGTGTAGGGACTAGCGGGAATAGGGACAATGAGCAGTTCTTC
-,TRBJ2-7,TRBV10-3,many,CAISEPGTQSYEQYF,TGTGCCATCAGTGAGCCTGGGACCCAATCCTACGAGCAGTACTTC
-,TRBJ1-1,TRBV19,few,CASRNGGAAFF,TGTGCCAGCCGGAACGGAGGGGCGGCTTTCTTT
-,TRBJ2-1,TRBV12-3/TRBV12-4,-,CASSLWVGGSSYNEQFF,TGTGCCAGCAGTTTATGGGTAGGTGGTAGTTCCTACAATGAGCAGTTCTTC
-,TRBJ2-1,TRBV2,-,CASSVDSKNEQFF,TGTGCCAGCAGTGTGGACAGTAAGAATGAGCAGTTCTTC
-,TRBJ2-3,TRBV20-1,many,CSARDSGHLTDTQYF,TGCAGTGCTAGAGATTCGGGACACCTCACAGATACGCAGTATTTT
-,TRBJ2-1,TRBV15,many,CATSRTRSSYNEQFF,TGTGCCACCAGCAGAACTCGGAGCTCCTACAATGAGCAGTTCTTC
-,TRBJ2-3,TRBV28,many,CASSLFPLRELTGLDTQYF,TGTGCCAGCAGTTTATTTCCCCTCAGAGAACTCACCGGATTGGATACGCAGTATTTT
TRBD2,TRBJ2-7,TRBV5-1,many,CASSRNRIGAGADDEQYF,TGCGCCAGCAGCCGAAACCGGATTGGAGCGGGAGCCGACGACGAGCAGTACTTC
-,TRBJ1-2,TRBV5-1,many,CASSLRGSPYGYTF,TGCGCCAGCAGCTTGCGGGGGTCCCCCTATGGCTACACCTTC
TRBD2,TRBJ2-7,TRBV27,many,CASSYHTSSGSYEQYF,TGTGCCAGCAGTTATCATACCTCTAGCGGGAGCTACGAGCAGTACTTC
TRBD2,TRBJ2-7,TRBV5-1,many,CASSNSGSYEQYF,TGCGCCAGCTCCAATAGCGGGAGTTACGAGCAGTACTTC
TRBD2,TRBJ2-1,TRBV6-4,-,CASSEGLAGDNEQFF,TGTGCCAGCAGTGAGGGACTAGCGGGAGACAATGAGCAGTTCTTC
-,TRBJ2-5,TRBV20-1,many,CSAHTKGPAVLGETQYF,TGCAGTGCACACACTAAAGGACCAGCGGTCCTAGGGGAGACCCAGTACTTC
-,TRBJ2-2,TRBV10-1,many,CASSESGSNTGELFF,TGCGCCAGCAGTGAGAGCGGGTCGAACACCGGGGAGCTGTTTTTT
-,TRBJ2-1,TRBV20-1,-,CSARVRERGYNEQFF,TGCAGTGCTAGAGTACGGGAGAGGGGCTACAATGAGCAGTTCTTC
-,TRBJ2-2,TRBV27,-,CASSLSTGRALFF,TGTGCCAGCAGTTTATCCACCGGTCGTGCGCTGTTTTTT
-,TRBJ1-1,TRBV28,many,CASSLFLTQNTEAFF,TGTGCCAGCAGTTTATTTCTGACACAGAACACTGAAGCTTTCTTT
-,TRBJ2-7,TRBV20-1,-,CSARGQGSSYEQYF,TGCAGTGCTAGAGGGCAGGGGAGCTCCTACGAGCAGTACTTC
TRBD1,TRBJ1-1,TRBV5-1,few,CTSSRGSEAFF,TGCACCAGCAGCAGGGGGTCTGAAGCTTTCTTT
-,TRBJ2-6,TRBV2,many,CASSEYRSLNSLANVLTF,TGTGCCAGCAGTGAATATAGGTCTCTCAATTCTTTGGCCAACGTCCTGACTTTC
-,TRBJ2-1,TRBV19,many,CASSFHWYNEQFF,TGTGCCAGTAGTTTCCACTGGTACAATGAGCAGTTCTTC
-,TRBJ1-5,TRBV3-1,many,CASSQYRDQPQHF,TGTGCCAGCAGCCAATACAGGGATCAGCCCCAGCATTTT
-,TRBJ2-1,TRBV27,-,CASSFWDTNNEQFF,TGTGCCAGCAGTTTCTGGGATACAAACAATGAGCAGTTCTTC
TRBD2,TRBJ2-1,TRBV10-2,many,CASSPSGRASYNEQFF,TGCGCCAGCAGTCCTAGCGGGAGGGCCTCCTACAATGAGCAGTTCTTC
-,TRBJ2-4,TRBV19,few,CASSVDRLENIQYF,TGTGCCAGTAGTGTAGACAGGCTGGAGAACATTCAGTACTTC
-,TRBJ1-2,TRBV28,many,CASRGTGNYGYTF,TGTGCCAGCAGGGGTACAGGTAACTATGGCTACACCTTC
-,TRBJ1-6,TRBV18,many,CASSPWPYPGSPLHF,TGTGCCAGCTCACCTTGGCCGTACCCCGGCTCACCCCTCCACTTT